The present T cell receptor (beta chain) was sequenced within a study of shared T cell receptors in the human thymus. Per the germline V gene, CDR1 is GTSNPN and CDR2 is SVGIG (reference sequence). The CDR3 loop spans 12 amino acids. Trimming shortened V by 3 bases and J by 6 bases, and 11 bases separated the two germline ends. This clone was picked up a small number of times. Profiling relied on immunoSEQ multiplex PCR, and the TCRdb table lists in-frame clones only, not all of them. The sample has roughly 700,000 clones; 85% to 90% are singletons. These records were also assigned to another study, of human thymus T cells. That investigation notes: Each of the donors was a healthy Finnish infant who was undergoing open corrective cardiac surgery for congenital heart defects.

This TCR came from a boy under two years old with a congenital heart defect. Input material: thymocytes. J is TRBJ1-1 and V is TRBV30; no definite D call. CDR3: CAWRIRSAEAFF. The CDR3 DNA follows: TGTGCCTGGAGGATACGGTCGGCTGAAGCTTTCTTT.